This TCR beta chain was found in a study of blood T cell repertoires in COVID-19. As handled by the study authors: Amplified reference gene primers provided the basis for estimating nucleated cell counts. Data came from immunoSEQ multiplex PCR; TCRdb stores just in-frame clones and leaves some out. The V and J calls and clone size come from that table; D and trimming were worked out from the DNA. The sample has around 340,000 clones, 80% to 90% seen once. Trimming stripped 5 bases from V and 0 bases from J, with 8 bases between. CDR1 is SSHAT and CDR2 is FNYEAQ in the germline V gene (reference sequence). This CDR3 is built from 14 residues.

The clonotype originates from a woman aged 60-75 years with COVID-19, enrolled during active disease. J is TRBJ1-3 and V is TRBV7-7; maybe TRBD1 (6 bases). The sample was peripheral blood. The CDR3 loop reads CASSPGVSGNTIYF. For the CDR3, the DNA is TGTGCCAGCAGCCCAGGGGTCTCTGGAAACACCATATATTTT.